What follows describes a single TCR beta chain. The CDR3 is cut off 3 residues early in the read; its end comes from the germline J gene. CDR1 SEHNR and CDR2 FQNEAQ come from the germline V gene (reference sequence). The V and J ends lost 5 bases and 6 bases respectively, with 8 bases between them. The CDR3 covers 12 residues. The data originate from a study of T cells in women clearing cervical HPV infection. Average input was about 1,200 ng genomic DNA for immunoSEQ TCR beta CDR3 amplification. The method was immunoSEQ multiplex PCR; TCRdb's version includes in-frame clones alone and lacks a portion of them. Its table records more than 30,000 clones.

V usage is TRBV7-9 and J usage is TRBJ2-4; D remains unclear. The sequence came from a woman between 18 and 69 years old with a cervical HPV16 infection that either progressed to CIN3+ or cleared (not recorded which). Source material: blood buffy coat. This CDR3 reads CASSIELNIQYF. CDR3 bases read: TGTGCCAGCAGCATAGAACTAAACATT.